This T cell receptor beta chain was identified in a study of blood T cell repertoires in COVID-19. On the study more broadly: Material from acute and convalescent COVID-19 was sourced from the United States, Italy and Spain.

Individuals aged about 18 to 100 years were recruited from fewer than 25 US areas. The assay was immunoSEQ multiplex PCR, and TCRdb's table has in-frame clones only and misses some. This table holds more than 300,000 clones, roughly 90% found once. The CDR3 length is 19 residues. Germline loops: CDR1 KGHSH, CDR2 LQKENI. V lost 3 bases and J 0 bases, leaving 18 bases between the germline ends. The sequencing sample was made of PBMCs or T cells enriched from blood (not recorded which). J is TRBJ2-6 and V is TRBV18; D may be TRBD1 (6 bases). The clonotype was recovered from a young woman who had recovered from COVID-19. The CDR3 sequence is CASSPRQVEWRSGANVLTF. Written as DNA, the CDR3 is TGTGCCAGCTCACCGAGACAGGTCGAATGGCGCTCTGGGGCCAACGTCCTGACTTTC.